This T cell receptor (beta chain) emerged from a study of blood T cell repertoires in COVID-19. The wider study: T cells, B-cell-depleted T cells, or PBMCs supplied cDNA or gDNA.

Profiled with immunoSEQ multiplex PCR; TCRdb holds only in-frame clones, not every one. The table has approximately 150,000 clones, approximately 86% seen once; the top ten hold 1.5% to 2%. Per germline, CDR1 ENHRY and CDR2 SYGVKD. V was cut by 8 bases and J by 2 bases, with 5 bases left in between. This CDR3 region has 11 residues. Material: peripheral blood. This TCR was recovered from a woman aged 45-65 years with acute or convalescent COVID-19. The J gene is TRBJ2-3, the V gene TRBV10-3; D is unclear. The CDR3 is CAIRHTDTQYF. The CDR3 DNA is TGTGCCATCCGACACACAGATACGCAGTATTTT.